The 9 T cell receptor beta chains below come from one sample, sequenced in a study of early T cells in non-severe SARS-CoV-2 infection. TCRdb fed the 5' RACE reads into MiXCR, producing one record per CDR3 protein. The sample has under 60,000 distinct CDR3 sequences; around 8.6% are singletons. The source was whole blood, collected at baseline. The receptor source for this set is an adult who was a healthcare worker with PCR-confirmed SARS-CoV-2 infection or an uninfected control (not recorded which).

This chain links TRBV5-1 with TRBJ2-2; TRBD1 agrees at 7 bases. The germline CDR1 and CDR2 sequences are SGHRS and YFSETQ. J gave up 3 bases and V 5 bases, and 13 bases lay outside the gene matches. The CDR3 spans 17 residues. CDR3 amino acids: CASRTGTARTDTGELFF. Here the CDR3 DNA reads TGCGCCAGCAGAACCGGGACAGCCCGAACGGACACCGGGGAGCTGTTTTTT.

CDR3 bases: TGTGCCAGCAGCTTAGTCGGGGGCCACACCGGGGAGCTGTTTTTT. It yields the protein CASSLVGGHTGELFF. The chain has TRBV11-2 and TRBJ2-2; D assignment may be TRBD1 or TRBD2 (6 bases each). CDR3 length equals 15 residues. V lost 1 base and J 3 bases, leaving 9 bases between the germline ends. Germline V gene data show CDR1 as SGHAT and CDR2 as FQNNGV.

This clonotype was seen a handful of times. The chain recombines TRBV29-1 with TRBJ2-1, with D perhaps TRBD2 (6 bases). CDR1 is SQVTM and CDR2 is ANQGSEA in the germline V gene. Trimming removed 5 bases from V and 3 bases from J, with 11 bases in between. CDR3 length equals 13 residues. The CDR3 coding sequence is TGCAGCGTTTACCGGGACTTCTACAATGAGCAGTTCTTC. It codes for CSVYRDFYNEQFF.

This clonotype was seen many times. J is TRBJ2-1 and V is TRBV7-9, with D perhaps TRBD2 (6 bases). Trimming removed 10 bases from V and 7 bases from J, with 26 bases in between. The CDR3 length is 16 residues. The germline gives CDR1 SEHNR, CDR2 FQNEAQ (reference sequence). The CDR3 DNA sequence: TGTGCCATTCTGCCGAAAGGGCGGGATTTTTGGAATGAGCAGTTCTTC. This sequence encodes CAILPKGRDFWNEQFF.

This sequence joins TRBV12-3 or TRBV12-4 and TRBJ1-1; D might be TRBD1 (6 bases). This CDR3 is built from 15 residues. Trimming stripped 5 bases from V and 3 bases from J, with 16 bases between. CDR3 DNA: TGTGCCAGCAGTGAATGGACAGTAAGGTACACTGAAGCTTTCTTT. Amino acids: CASSEWTVRYTEAFF.

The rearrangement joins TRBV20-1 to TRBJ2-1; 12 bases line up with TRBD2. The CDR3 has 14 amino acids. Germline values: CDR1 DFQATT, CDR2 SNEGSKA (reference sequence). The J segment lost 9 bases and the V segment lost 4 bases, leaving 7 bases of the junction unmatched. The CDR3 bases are TGCAGTGCTACACTAGCGGGAGGCCGTAGTGAGCAGTTCTTC. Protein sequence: CSATLAGGRSEQFF.

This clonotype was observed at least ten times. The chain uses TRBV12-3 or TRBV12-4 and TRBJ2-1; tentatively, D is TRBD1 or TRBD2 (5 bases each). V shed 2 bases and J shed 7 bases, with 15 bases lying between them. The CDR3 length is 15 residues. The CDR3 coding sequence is TGTGCCAGCAGTTTACTCAACCTGGGGGAAAATGAGCAGTTCTTC. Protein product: CASSLLNLGENEQFF.

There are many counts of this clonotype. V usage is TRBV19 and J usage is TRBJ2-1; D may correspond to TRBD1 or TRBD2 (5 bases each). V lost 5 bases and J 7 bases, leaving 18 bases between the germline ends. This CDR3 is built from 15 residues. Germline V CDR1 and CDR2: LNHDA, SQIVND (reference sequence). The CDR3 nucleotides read TGTGCCAGTAGTGACGGGGCGGCCAACCCAAATGAGCAGTTCTTC. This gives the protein CASSDGAANPNEQFF.

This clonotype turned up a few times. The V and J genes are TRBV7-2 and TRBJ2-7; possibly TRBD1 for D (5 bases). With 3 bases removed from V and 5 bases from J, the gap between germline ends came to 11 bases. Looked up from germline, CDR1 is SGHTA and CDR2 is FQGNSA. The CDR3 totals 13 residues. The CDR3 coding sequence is TGTGCCAGCAGCTTCCAGGGCGTTCACGAGCAGTACTTC. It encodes CASSFQGVHEQYF.